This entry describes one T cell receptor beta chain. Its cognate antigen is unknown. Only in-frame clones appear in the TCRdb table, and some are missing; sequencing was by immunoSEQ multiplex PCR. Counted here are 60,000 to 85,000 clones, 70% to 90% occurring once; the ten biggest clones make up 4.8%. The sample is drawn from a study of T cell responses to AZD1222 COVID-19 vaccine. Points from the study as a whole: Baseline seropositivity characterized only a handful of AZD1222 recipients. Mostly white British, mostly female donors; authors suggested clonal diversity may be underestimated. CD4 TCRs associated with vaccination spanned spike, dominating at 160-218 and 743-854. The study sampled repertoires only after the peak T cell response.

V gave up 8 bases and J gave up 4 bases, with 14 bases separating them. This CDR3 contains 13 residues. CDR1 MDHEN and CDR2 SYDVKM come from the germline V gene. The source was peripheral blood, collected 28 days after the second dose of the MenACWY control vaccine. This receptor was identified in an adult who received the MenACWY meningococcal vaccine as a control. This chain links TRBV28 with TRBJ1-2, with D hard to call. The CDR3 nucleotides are TGTGCCAGCGGACTTGAGGGAGTCTATGGCTACACCTTC. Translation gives CASGLEGVYGYTF.